This is a list of T cell receptor beta chains from one sample in a study of cytomegalovirus exposure and HLA in healthy donors. Sequencing was performed with immunoSEQ multiplex PCR; in TCRdb, only in-frame clones are kept and a portion is missing. The sample has about 120,000 clones, about 80% seen once; the top ten hold roughly 2%. The source material was PBMCs. These receptors all stem from a man between 18 and 35 years old in good health and CMV-seronegative. CDR3s include the opening cysteine and the closing phenylalanine or tryptophan. D genes are given only for firm matches. Size tells how often a clone was seen (once, few, many) or the class of an expanded clone, and some rows leave it out.

TRBJ2-3 . TRBV7-3 . TGTGCCAGCAGCATCCGGGGTATGGAAACAGATACGCAGTATTTT CASSIRGMETDTQYF
TRBJ1-5 . TRBV18 few TGTGCCAGCTCACCACCCGGGAGCCAGCCCCAGCATTTT CASSPPGSQPQHF
TRBJ2-3 TRBD2 TRBV5-4 . TGTGCCAGCAGCTTGGTGACTAGCGGGAACGCAGATACGCAGTATTTT CASSLVTSGNADTQYF
TRBJ2-1 TRBD2 TRBV2 once TGTGCCAGCAGTAGCGGGAGCTCCTACAATGAGCAGTTCTTC CASSSGSSYNEQFF
TRBJ1-2 . TRBV15 . TGTGCCACCAGCAGAGAACATGTATCCTCGGGCTACACCTTC CATSREHVSSGYTF
TRBJ1-5 . TRBV27 . TGTGCCAGCAACCTCAGGTATAGCAATCAGCCCCAGCATTTT CASNLRYSNQPQHF
TRBJ1-1 . TRBV5-1 . TGCGCCAGCACCCCGGGGAGTCTGAGCACTGAAGCTTTCTTT CASTPGSLSTEAFF
TRBJ2-7 . TRBV28 . TGTGCCAGCAGTCCTAAGACGTGGGCGCCCGAGCAGTACTTC CASSPKTWAPEQYF
TRBJ2-1 . TRBV5-4 . TGTGCCAGCAGCTTGGATAGCTCGTTCCGTCCTGAGCAGTTCTTC CASSLDSSFRPEQFF
TRBJ2-3 TRBD2 TRBV10-3 once TGTGCCATCAGTGGGTCCGGGACTAGCGGGCTAAGCACAGATACGCAGTATTTT CAISGSGTSGLSTDTQYF
TRBJ2-2 . TRBV6-6 . TGTGCCAGCAGTTCGGGACTGGAGAACACCGGGGAGCTGTTTTTT CASSSGLENTGELFF
TRBJ2-7 TRBD2 TRBV29-1 . TGCAGCGCCACGACTAGCGGGAGGGCCTTCGAGCAGTACTTC CSATTSGRAFEQYF
TRBJ2-1 . TRBV11-3 few TGTGCCAGCAGCCCGGGGGACGAACGGATATTCTTC CASSPGDERIFF
TRBJ2-2 . TRBV5-1 . TGCGCCAGCAGCTTGGACTGGAGGCAGGTGGGGGAGCTGTTTTTT CASSLDWRQVGELFF
TRBJ2-7 TRBD2 TRBV7-8 few TGTGCCAGCAGCGACGCGGGACTAGCGGACCCCTCCTACGAGCAGTACTTC CASSDAGLADPSYEQYF
TRBJ1-2 TRBD1 TRBV11-2 . TGTGCCAGCAGCAACGGACAGGAGATGAGCGGCTACACCTTC CASSNGQEMSGYTF
TRBJ2-7 TRBD2 TRBV27 . TGTGCCAGCAGTTTACAAGCGGGATTTAGCTCCTACGAGCAGTACTTC CASSLQAGFSSYEQYF
TRBJ2-4 TRBD1 TRBV5-1 . TGCGCCAGCAAAGATGGGACAGGGCTAGACATTCAGTACTTC CASKDGTGLDIQYF
TRBJ2-1 TRBD2 TRBV27 . TGTGCCAGCAGTTTATCGGAACTAGCGGGATACAATGAGCAGTTCTTC CASSLSELAGYNEQFF
TRBJ1-2 TRBD1 TRBV5-1 . TGCGCCAGCAGCTTGGGGGACAGGGTCGGCTACACCTTC CASSLGDRVGYTF
TRBJ2-5 . TRBV7-8 . TGTGCCAGCAGCCAAACGACAAACCAAGAGACCCAGTACTTC CASSQTTNQETQYF
TRBJ1-6 . TRBV7-2 . TGTGCCAGCAGCCCGAGCGCAGGGTTAAACAATTCACCCCTCCACTTT CASSPSAGLNNSPLHF
TRBJ2-7 . TRBV7-9 . TGTTCCAGCAGACCCGAGTCGGGACACCAGTACTTC CSSRPESGHQYF
TRBJ1-1 TRBD1 TRBV5-4 . TGTGCCAGCAGCCCCCGGGACAGGAACACTGAAGCTTTCTTT CASSPRDRNTEAFF
TRBJ2-3 . TRBV4-3 . TGCGCCAGCAGCCCAACTAGTGATGGCACAGATACGCAGTATTTT CASSPTSDGTDTQYF
TRBJ2-5 . TRBV6-5 . TGTGCCAGCAGTTTTCGGCAAGAGACCCAGTACTTC CASSFRQETQYF
TRBJ2-7 TRBD2 TRBV6-1 few TGTGCCAGCCGACTAGCGGGAAAAGCCTACGAGCAGTACTTC CASRLAGKAYEQYF
TRBJ1-4 . TRBV14 . TGTGCCAGCAGCCGGGCCACTAATGAAAAACTGTTTTTT CASSRATNEKLFF
TRBJ2-1 TRBD2 TRBV6-5 once TGTGCCAGCAGTTACCGGGCGGGAGCATCAATGAGGCAGTTCTTC CASSYRAGASMRQFF
TRBJ2-3 TRBD2 TRBV7-8 . TGTGCCAGCAGCTTAGGACACCTAGCGGGAGGACCCGATACGCAGTATTTT CASSLGHLAGGPDTQYF
TRBJ2-6 . TRBV7-6 . TGTGCCAGCAGCTTAAGGGGAAGGGCTGGGGCCAACGTCCTGACTTTC CASSLRGRAGANVLTF
TRBJ2-3 TRBD1 TRBV11-2 . TGTGCCAGCAGCCCGGGACAGAGCACAGATACGCAGTATTTT CASSPGQSTDTQYF
TRBJ2-3 TRBD1 TRBV5-1 . TGCGCCAGCAGCCCCCAGGGTGGGACAGGGAGTTGTACGCAGTATTTT CASSPQGGTGSCTQYF
TRBJ2-5 TRBD2 TRBV18 few TGTGCCAGCTCACCCTTAACTAGCGGACAAGAGACCCAGTACTTC CASSPLTSGQETQYF
TRBJ2-2 . TRBV11-2 . TGTGCCAGCAAGCCTCCTAACACCGGGGAGCTGTTTTTT CASKPPNTGELFF
TRBJ1-5 . TRBV28 . TGTGCCAGCAGGGTAGGGACACCGGGTAACCAGCCCCAGCATTTT CASRVGTPGNQPQHF
TRBJ1-5 TRBD1 TRBV27 . TGTGCCAGCAGTTCCACAGGGGTGAATCAGCCCCAGCATTTT CASSSTGVNQPQHF
TRBJ2-5 . TRBV7-2 . TGTGCCAGCAGCTTAGTCGGGATCGAGACCCAGTACTTC CASSLVGIETQYF
TRBJ2-1 . TRBV28 . TGTGCCAGCAGTCTAAATGAGCAGTTCTTC CASSLNEQFF
TRBJ2-1 TRBD2 TRBV13 . TGTGCCAGCAGCCCCGTAGCGGGAGAGAGTTACAATGAGCAGTTCTTC CASSPVAGESYNEQFF
TRBJ1-5 TRBD1 TRBV30 few TGTGCCTGGAACAGACAGGGGAATCAGCCCCAGCATTTT CAWNRQGNQPQHF
TRBJ2-1 TRBD2 TRBV7-3 . TGTGCCAGCAGCTTAACAGCGGGAGGGCCGAATGAGCAGTTCTTC CASSLTAGGPNEQFF
TRBJ2-2 . TRBV4-2 . TGTGCCAGCAGCCAAGATGGGCAGAACACCGGGGAGCTGTTTTTT CASSQDGQNTGELFF
TRBJ1-5 TRBD1 TRBV19 . TGTGCCAGTATGACAGGGGCCCTAGGTAGCAATCAGCCCCAGCATTTT CASMTGALGSNQPQHF
TRBJ2-7 TRBD1 TRBV7-9 . TGTTCCAGCAGCTTTAGACAGGGACCTTCCTACGAGCAGTACTTC CSSSFRQGPSYEQYF
TRBJ2-1 . TRBV4-1 once TGCGCCAGCAGCCAAGTCGGGGGAGGTCGCGCGATCAGGGTATACAATGAGCAGTTCTTC CASSQVGGGRAIRVYNEQFF